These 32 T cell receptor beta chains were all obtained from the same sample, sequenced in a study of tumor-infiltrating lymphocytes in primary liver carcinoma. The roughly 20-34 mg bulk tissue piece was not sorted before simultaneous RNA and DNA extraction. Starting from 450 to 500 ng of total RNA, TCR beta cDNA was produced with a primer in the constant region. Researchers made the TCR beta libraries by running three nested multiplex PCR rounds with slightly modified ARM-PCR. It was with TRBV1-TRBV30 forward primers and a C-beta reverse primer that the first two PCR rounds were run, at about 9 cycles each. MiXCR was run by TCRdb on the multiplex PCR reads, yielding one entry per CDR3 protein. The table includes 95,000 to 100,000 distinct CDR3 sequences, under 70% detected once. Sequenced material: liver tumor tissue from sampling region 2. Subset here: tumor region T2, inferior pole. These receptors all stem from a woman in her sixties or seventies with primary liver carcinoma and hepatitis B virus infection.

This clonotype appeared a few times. The CDR3 DNA reads TGTGCCACCAGCGAGGAGCGTGTCGGGGAGCTGTTTTTT. Translating gives CATSEERVGELFF. The J gene is TRBJ2-2, the V gene TRBV24-1; D is unresolved. CDR3 length: 13 amino acids. V was trimmed by 7 bases and J by 7 bases, leaving 12 bases between them. Germline CDR1 and CDR2: KGHDR and SFDVKD.

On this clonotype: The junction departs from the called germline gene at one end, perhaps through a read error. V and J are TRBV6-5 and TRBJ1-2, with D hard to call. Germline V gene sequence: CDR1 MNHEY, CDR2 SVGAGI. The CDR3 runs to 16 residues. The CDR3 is CTSSYSTIGEVGGYTF. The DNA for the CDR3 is TGTACCAGCAGTTACTCGACGATCGGGGAGGTCGGCGGCTACACCTTC.

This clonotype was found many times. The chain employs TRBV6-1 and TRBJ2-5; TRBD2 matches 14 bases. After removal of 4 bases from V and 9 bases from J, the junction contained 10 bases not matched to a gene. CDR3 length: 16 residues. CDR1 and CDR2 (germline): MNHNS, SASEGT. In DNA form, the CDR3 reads TGTGCCAGCAGTGGCCCAAGACTAGCGGGAGGGAGGGCCCAGTACTTC. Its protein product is CASSGPRLAGGRAQYF.

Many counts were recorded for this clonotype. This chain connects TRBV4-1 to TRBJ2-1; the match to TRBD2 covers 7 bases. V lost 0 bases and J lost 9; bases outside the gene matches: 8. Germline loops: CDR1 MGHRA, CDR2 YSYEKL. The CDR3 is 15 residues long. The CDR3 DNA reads TGCGCCAGCAGCCAAGATGCGAGCGGGGTGCGTGAGCAGTTCTTC. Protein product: CASSQDASGVREQFF.

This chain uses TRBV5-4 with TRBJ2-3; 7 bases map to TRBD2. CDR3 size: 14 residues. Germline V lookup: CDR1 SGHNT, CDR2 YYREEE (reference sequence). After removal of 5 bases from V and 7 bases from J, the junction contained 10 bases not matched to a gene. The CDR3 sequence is CASRSRTRPYTQYF. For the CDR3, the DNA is TGTGCCAGCAGGTCTCGGACTAGGCCATATACGCAGTATTTT.

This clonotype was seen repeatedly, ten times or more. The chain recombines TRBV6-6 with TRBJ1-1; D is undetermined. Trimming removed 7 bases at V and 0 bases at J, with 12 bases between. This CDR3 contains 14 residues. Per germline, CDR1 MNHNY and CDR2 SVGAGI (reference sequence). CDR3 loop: CASITAEMNTEAFF. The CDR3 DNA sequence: TGTGCCAGCATTACCGCAGAAATGAACACTGAAGCTTTCTTT.

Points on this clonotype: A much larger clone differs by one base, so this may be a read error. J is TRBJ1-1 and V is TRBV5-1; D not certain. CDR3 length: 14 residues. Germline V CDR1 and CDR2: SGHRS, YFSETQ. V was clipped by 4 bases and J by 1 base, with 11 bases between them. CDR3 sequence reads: CASSHNTENTEAFF. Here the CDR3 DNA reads TGCGCCAGCAGCCATAATACAGAGAACACTGAAGCTTTCTTT.

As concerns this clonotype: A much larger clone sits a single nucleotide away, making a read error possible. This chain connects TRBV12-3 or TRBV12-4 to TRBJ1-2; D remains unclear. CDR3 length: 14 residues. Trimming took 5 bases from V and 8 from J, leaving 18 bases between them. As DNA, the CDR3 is TGTGCCAGCAGTATTCGACGGGGTGGAGAGGGCTACACCTTC. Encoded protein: CASSIRRGGEGYTF.

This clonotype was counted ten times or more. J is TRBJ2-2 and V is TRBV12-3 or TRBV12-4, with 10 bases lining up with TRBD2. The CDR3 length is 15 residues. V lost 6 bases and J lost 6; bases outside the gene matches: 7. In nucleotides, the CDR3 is TGTGCCAGCAGCCTAAGCGGGAGGGCCTCCGGGGAGCTGTTTTTT. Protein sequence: CASSLSGRASGELFF.

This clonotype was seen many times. The CDR3 is CASYEDMNTEAFF. The CDR3 DNA follows: TGTGCCAGCTACGAGGACATGAACACTGAAGCTTTCTTT. The chain links TRBV6-5 to TRBJ1-1; tentatively, D is TRBD1 (5 bases). The CDR3 runs to 13 residues. V lost 8 bases and J 0 bases, leaving 10 bases between the germline ends. The germline CDR1 and CDR2 sequences are MNHEY and SVGAGI.

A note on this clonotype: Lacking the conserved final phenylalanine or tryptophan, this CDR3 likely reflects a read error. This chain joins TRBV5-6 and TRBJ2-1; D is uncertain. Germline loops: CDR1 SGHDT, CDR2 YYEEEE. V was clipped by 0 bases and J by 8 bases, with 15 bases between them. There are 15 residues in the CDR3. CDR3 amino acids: CASSLEHGNSHEQFI. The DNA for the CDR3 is TGTGCCAGCAGCTTGGAACATGGGAATAGTCATGAGCAGTTCATC.

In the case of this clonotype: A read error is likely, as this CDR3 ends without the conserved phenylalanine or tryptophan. CDR3: CSVDLGGRGNEQFL. CDR3 nucleotides: TGCAGCGTTGACCTGGGAGGGAGGGGAAATGAGCAGTTCCTC. This chain connects TRBV29-1 to TRBJ2-1; 7 bases fit TRBD2. The CDR3 consists of 14 residues. Germline values: CDR1 SQVTM, CDR2 ANQGSEA. V shed 3 bases, J shed 7 bases, and the junction held 9 bases outside the gene matches.

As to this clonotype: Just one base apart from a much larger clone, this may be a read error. This CDR3 is CVSTLGPRYEQYF. CDR3 sequence (DNA): TGTGTCAGCACCCTCGGGCCCCGCTACGAGCAGTACTTC. The chain is built from TRBV28 and TRBJ2-7; D is unclear. The CDR3 consists of 13 residues. Germline lookup yields CDR1 MDHEN and CDR2 SYDVKM.

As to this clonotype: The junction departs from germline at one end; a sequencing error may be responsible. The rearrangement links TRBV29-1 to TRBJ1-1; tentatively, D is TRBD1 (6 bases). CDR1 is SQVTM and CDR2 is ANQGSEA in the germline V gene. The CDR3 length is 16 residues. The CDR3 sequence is CSVEAPPQGRNTEASF. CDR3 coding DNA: TGCAGCGTTGAAGCTCCGCCTCAGGGGCGGAACACTGAAGCTTCCTTT.

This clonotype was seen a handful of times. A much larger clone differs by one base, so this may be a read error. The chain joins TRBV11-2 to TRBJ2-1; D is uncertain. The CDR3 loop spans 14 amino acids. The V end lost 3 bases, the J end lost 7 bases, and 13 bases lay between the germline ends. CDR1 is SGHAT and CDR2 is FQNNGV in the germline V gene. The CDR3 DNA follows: TGTGCCAGCAGCTTCAGACCCGAAGAGAATGAGCAGTTCTTC. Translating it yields CASSFRPEENEQFF.

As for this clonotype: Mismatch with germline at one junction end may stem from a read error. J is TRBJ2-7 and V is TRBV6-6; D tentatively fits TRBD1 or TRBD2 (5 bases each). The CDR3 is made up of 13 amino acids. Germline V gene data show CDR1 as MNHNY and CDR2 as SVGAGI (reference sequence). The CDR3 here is CASSSGTSYEHCF. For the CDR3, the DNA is TGTGCCAGCAGTTCCGGGACCTCCTACGAGCACTGCTTC.

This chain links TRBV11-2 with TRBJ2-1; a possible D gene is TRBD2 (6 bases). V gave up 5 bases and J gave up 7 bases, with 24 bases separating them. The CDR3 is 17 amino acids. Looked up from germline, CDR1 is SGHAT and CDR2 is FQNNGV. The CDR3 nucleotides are TGTGCCAGCAGCCTAGGTGTGGTAGCGGAAGGGCCGAATGAGCAGTTCTTC. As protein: CASSLGVVAEGPNEQFF.

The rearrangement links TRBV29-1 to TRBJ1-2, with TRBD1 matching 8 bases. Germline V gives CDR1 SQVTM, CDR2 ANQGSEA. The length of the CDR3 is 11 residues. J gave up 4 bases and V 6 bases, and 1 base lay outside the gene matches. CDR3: CSVGQGYGYTF. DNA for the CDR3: TGCAGCGTCGGACAGGGCTATGGCTACACCTTC.

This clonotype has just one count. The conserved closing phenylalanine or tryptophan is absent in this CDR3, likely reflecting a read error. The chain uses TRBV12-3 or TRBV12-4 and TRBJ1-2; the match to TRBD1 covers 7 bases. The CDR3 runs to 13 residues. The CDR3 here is CAGSQGGLYGYTL. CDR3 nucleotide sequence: TGTGCCGGCAGCCAGGGGGGGCTCTATGGCTACACCCTC.

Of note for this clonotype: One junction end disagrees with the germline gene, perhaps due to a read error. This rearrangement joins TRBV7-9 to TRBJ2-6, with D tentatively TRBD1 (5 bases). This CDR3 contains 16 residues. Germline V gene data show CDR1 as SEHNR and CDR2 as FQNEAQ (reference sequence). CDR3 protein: CASNLGEGSGANVLTF. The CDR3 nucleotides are TGTGCCAGCAACTTAGGGGAAGGCTCTGGGGCCAATGTCCTGACTTTC.

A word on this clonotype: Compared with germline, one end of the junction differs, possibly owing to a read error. Here the CDR3 reads CASNQVPRGGQGDTIYF. CDR3 nucleotides: TGCGCAAGCAACCAAGTCCCTCGGGGGGGGCAGGGAGACACCATATATTTT. The V call is TRBV4-1, the J call TRBJ1-3; D is perhaps TRBD1 (6 bases). This CDR3 spans 17 amino acids. In germline, CDR1 is MGHRA, CDR2 YSYEKL.

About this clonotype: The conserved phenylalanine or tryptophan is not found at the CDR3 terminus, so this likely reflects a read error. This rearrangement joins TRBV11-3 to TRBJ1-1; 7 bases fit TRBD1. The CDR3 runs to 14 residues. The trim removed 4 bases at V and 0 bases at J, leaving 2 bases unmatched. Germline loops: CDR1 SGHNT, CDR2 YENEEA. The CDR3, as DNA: TGTGCCAGCAGCTCTGGGACAGTGAACACTGAAGCTTTCTCT. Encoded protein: CASSSGTVNTEAFS.

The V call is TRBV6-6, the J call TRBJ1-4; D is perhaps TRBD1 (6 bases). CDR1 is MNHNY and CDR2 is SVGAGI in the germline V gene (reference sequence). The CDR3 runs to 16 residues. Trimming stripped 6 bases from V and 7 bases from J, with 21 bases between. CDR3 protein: CASRPRGGGRVEKLFF. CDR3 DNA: TGTGCCAGCAGACCACGGGGTGGGGGCAGGGTTGAAAAACTGTTTTTT.

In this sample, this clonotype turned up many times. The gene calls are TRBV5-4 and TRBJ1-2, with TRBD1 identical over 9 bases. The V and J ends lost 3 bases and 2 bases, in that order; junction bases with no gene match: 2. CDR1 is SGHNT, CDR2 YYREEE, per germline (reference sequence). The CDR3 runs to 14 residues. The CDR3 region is CASSSTGGNYGYTF. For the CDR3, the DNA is TGTGCCAGCAGCTCGACAGGGGGGAACTATGGCTACACCTTC. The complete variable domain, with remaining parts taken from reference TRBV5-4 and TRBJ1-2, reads ETGVTQSPTHLIKTRGQQVTLRCSSQSGHNTVSWYQQALGQGPQFIFQYYREEENGRGNFPPRFSGLQFPNYSSELNVNALELDDSALYLCASSSTGGNYGYTFGSGTRLTVV.

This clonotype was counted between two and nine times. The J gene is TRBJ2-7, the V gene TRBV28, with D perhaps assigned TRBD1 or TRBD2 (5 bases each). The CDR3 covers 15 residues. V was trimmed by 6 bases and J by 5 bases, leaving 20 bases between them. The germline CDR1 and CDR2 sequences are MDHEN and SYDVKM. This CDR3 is CASRSTRVPGNEQYF. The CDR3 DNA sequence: TGTGCCAGCAGGTCCACCAGGGTCCCGGGGAACGAGCAGTACTTC.

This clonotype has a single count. The CDR3 sequence: CASSLAGISWSRLSYTQYF. The DNA of the CDR3 is TGTGCCAGCAGCTTGGCGGGGATTAGCTGGAGTCGGCTCAGCTATACGCAGTATTTT. This chain links TRBV5-4 with TRBJ2-3; weak D call: TRBD2 (5 bases). Trimming stripped 0 bases from V and 7 bases from J, with 27 bases between. CDR1 SGHNT and CDR2 YYREEE come from the germline V gene (reference sequence). This CDR3 has 19 amino acids.

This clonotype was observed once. The CDR3: CTLRPPGRLREQYF. For the CDR3, the DNA is TGCACCCTCAGGCCCCCCGGGAGGCTGAGGGAGCAGTACTTC. The chain links TRBV20-1 to TRBJ2-7, with 7 bases lining up with TRBD2. Germline V lookup: CDR1 DFQATT, CDR2 SNEGSKA (reference sequence). This CDR3 comprises 14 residues.

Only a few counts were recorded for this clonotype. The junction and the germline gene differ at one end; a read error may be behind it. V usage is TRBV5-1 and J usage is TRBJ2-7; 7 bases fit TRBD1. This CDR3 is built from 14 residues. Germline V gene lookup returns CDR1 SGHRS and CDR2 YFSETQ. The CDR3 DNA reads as TGCGCCGGCAGCGTACAGGGGTCTCAGGACGAGCAGTACTTC. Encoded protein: CAGSVQGSQDEQYF.

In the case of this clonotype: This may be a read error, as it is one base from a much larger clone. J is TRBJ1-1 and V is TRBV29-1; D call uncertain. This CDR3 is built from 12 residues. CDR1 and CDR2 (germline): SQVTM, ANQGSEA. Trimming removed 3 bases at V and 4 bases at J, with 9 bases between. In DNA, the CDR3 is TGCAGCGTTGACTGGGAGAGCACTGAAGCTTTCTTT. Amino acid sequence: CSVDWESTEAFF.

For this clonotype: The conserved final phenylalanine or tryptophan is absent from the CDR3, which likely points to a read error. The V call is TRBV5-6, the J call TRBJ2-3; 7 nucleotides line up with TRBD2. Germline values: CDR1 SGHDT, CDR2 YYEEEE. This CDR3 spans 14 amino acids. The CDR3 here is CARSLLAPTDTQYS. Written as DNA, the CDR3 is TGTGCCAGGAGCTTACTAGCGCCCACAGATACGCAGTATTCT.

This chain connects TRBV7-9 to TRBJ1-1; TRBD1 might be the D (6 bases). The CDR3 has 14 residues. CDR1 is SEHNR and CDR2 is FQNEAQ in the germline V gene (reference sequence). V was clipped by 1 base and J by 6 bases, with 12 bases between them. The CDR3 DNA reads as TGTGCCAGCAGCTTAGGGACAGCTGGCGCTGAAGCTTTCTTT. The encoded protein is CASSLGTAGAEAFF.

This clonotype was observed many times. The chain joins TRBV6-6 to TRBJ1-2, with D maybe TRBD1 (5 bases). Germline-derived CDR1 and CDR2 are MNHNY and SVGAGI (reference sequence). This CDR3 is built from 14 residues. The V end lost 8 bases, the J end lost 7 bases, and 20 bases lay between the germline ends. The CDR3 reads CASGRGGGAIGYTF. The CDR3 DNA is TGTGCCAGCGGACGGGGGGGAGGAGCGATTGGCTACACCTTC.